One sample yielded the 10 T cell receptor beta chains listed below, sequenced in a study of OX40 agonist ivuxolimab in advanced cancers. The table came from immunoSEQ multiplex PCR; TCRdb's copy has only in-frame clones and leaves some out. The table shows 55,000 to 70,000 clones, with about 83% occurring only once. Sequenced material: CD4+ or CD8+ T cells sorted from blood, taken in a trial of the OX40 agonist ivuxolimab. These receptor sequences come from an adult with an advanced solid tumor such as melanoma, head and neck, liver or kidney cancer.

This chain connects TRBV4-1 to TRBJ1-1; D ambiguous. With 1 base removed from V and 0 bases from J, the gap between germline ends came to 9 bases. Germline V gives CDR1 MGHRA, CDR2 YSYEKL. The CDR3 loop spans 15 amino acids. CDR3 in DNA: TGCGCCAGCAGCCAAGGACACTTCATGAACACTGAAGCTTTCTTT. Translated: CASSQGHFMNTEAFF.

The chain recombines TRBV7-8 with TRBJ2-1, with D possibly TRBD1 on 6 matching bases. From germline, CDR1 is SGHVS and CDR2 FQNEAQ. V was trimmed by 1 base and J by 7 bases, leaving 11 bases between them. The CDR3 has 14 residues. The CDR3 DNA is TGTGCCAGCAGCTTAGTTCCAGGGGTAAATGAGCAGTTCTTC. It codes for CASSLVPGVNEQFF.

This clone was counted only a few times. The genes are TRBV11-3 and TRBJ2-2, with TRBD1 matching 7 bases. The CDR3 covers 14 residues. Unmatched junction bases numbered 6, after V lost 5 bases and J lost 6 bases. CDR1 is SGHNT and CDR2 is YENEEA in the germline V gene. The CDR3 DNA is TGTGCCAGCAGCCCCCCGACAGGGCCCGGGGAGCTGTTTTTT. Amino acid sequence: CASSPPTGPGELFF.

The gene calls are TRBV18 and TRBJ1-1; D is unclear. V lost 3 bases, J lost 0 bases, and 17 bases lay in between. Germline assignment: CDR1 KGHSH and CDR2 LQKENI. This CDR3 has 17 residues. The CDR3 loop reads CASSPGPGEGMNTEAFF. The CDR3 DNA reads as TGTGCCAGCTCACCCGGTCCCGGGGAAGGGATGAACACTGAAGCTTTCTTT.

The chain couples TRBV2 to TRBJ1-2, with D perhaps matching TRBD1 (5 bases). Germline V gives CDR1 SNHLY, CDR2 FYNNEI. This CDR3 contains 14 residues. V lost 2 bases and J lost 2, with 9 bases in between. The CDR3 nucleotides read TGTGCCAGCAGTGAACAGGGACTAAACTATGGCTACACCTTC. Residues: CASSEQGLNYGYTF.

CDR3 bases: TGTGCCAGCAGCGTAGAGGGCGGCCAAGAGACCCAGTACTTC. The encoded protein is CASSVEGGQETQYF. The chain joins TRBV9 to TRBJ2-5; D unresolved. Trimming took off 0 bases at V and 1 base at J, with 7 bases between the two ends. CDR3 size: 14 residues. The germline V gene encodes CDR1 SGDLS and CDR2 YYNGEE. Drawing the rest from reference TRBV9 and TRBJ2-5, the complete variable domain is DSGVTQTPKHLITATGQRVTLRCSPRSGDLSVYWYQQSLDQGLQFLIQYYNGEERAKGNILERFSAQQFPDLHSELNLSSLELGDSALYFCASSVEGGQETQYFGPGTRLLVL.

The chain carries TRBV7-2 and TRBJ2-5; 9 nucleotides line up with TRBD2. CDR3 length: 16 residues. The V gene's germline CDR1 is SGHTA and CDR2 FQGNSA. The junction had 6 bases not matched to a gene; V was cut back by 3 bases and J by 1 base. CDR3 loop: CASSFPTSGFQETQYF. The DNA for the CDR3 is TGTGCCAGCAGCTTTCCCACTAGCGGGTTCCAAGAGACCCAGTACTTC.

Details on this clone: The same CDR3 is also encoded by other DNA sequences in this sample. The gene calls are TRBV5-1 and TRBJ1-1; unclear D gene. V was pared by 0 bases and J by 1 base, with 4 bases between. Germline CDR1 SGHRS, CDR2 YFSETQ. The CDR3 loop spans 13 amino acids. CDR3 loop: CASSLDRNTEAFF. DNA of the CDR3: TGCGCCAGCAGCTTGGACAGGAACACTGAAGCTTTCTTT.

This sequence joins TRBV6-5 and TRBJ2-5; the D is unclear. Germline-derived CDR1 and CDR2 are MNHEY and SVGAGI. The CDR3 runs 14 residues. With 2 bases removed from V and 2 bases from J, the gap between germline ends came to 9 bases. CDR3 sequence (DNA): TGTGCCAGCAGTTACCCGGGCCTACAAGAGACCCAGTACTTC. Translating gives CASSYPGLQETQYF.

The CDR3 sequence: CASSYLGGGTDTQYF. For the CDR3, the DNA is TGTGCCAGCAGCTATCTAGGGGGTGGCACAGATACGCAGTATTTT. V and J are TRBV7-9 and TRBJ2-3, with a tentative D call TRBD1 (6 bases). CDR3 size: 15 residues. Germline V gives CDR1 SEHNR, CDR2 FQNEAQ (reference sequence). V dropped 4 bases and J dropped 1 base, with 12 bases sitting between them.